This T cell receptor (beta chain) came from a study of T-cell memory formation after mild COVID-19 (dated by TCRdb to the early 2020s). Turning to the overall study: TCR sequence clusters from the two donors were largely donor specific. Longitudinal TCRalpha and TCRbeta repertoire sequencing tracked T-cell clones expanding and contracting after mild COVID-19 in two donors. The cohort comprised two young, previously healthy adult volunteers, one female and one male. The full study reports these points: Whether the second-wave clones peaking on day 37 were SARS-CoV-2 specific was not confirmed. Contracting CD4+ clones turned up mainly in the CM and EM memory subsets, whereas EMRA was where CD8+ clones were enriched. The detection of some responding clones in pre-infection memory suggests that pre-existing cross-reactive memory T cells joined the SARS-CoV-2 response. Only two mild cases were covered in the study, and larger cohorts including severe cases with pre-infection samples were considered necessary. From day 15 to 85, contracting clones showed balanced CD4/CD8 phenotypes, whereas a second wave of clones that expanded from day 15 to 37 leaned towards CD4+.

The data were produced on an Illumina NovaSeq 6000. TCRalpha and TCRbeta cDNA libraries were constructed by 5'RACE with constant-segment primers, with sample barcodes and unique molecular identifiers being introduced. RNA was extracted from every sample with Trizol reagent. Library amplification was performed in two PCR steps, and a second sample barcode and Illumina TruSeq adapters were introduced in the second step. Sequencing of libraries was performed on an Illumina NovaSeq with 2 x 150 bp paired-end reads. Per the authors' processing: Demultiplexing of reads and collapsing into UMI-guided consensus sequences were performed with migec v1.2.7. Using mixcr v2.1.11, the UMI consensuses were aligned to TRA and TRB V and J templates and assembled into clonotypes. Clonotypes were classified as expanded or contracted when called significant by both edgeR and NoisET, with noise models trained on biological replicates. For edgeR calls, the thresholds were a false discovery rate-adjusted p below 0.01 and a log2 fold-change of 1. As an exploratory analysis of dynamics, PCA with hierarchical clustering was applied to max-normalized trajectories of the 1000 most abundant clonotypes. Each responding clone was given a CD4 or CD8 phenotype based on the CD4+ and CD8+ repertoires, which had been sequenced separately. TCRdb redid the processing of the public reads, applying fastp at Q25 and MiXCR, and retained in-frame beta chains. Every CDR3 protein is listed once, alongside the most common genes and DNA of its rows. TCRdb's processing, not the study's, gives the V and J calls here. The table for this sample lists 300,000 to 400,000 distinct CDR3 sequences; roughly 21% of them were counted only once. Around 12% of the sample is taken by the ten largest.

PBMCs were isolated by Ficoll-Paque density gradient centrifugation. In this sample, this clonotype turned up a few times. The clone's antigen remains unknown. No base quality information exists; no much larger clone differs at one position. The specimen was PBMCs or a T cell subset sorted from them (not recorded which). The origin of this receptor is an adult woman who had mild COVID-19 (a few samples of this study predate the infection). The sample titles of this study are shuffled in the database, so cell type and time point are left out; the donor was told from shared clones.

The base sequence is TGTGCCAGCTCGGGGGGGGTCGGGAGGTACAATGAGCAGTTCTTC. It is translated as CASSGGVGRYNEQFF. Here the chain combines TRBV6-2 or TRBV6-3 and TRBJ2-1, and 8 bases in between align with TRBD2. The cysteine opens and the phenylalanine closes a CDR3 of 15 amino acids. Only the CDR3 region is kept as DNA, spanning 45 bases read in frame from base 1. The germline V gene sets CDR1 to MNHEY and CDR2 to SVGEGT. From V the trimming removes 8 bases and from J it removes 4 bases, while the gene matches leave 10 bases of the junction unaccounted for.